What follows describes a single TCR beta chain. The sample originates from a study of OX40 agonist ivuxolimab in advanced cancers. V gave up 2 bases and J gave up 0 bases, with 14 bases separating them. This CDR3 is built from 16 residues. Germline-derived CDR1 and CDR2 are SGHAT and FQNNGV. Sequenced by immunoSEQ multiplex PCR; TCRdb stores in-frame clones only, minus some. There are tens of thousands of clones in the sample; 85% to 95% occur only once, and 8% to 13% lies in the top ten. This receptor was identified in an adult with an advanced solid tumor such as melanoma, head and neck, liver or kidney cancer. Sample: CD4+ or CD8+ T cells sorted from blood, taken in a trial of the OX40 agonist ivuxolimab. The chain is built from TRBV11-2 and TRBJ2-7; D is possibly TRBD2 (6 bases). The CDR3 nucleotides read TGTGCCAGCAGCTTATGGGTGGGGGAGGACTCCTACGAGCAGTACTTC. This translates into CASSLWVGEDSYEQYF.